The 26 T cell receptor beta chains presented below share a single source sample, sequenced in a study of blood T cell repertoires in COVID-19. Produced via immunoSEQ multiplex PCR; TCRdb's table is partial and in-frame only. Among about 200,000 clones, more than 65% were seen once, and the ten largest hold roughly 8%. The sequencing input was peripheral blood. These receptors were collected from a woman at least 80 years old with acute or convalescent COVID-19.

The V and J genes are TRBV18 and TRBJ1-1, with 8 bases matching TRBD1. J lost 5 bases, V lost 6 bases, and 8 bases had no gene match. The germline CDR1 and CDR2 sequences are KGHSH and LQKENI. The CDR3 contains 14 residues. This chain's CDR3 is CASSQTGGETEAFF. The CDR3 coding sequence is TGTGCCAGCTCCCAAACAGGGGGAGAGACTGAAGCTTTCTTT.

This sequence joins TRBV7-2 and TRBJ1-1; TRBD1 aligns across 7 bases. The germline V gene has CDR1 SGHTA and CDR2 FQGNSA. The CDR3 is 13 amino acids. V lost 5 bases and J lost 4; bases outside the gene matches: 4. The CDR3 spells CASSPTGPTEAFF. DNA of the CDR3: TGTGCCAGCAGCCCGACAGGGCCCACTGAAGCTTTCTTT.

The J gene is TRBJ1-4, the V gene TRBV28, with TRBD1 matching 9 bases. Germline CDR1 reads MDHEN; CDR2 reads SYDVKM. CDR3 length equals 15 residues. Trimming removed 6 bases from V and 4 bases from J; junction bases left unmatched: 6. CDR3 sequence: CASRPPGQGNEKLFF. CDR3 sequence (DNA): TGTGCCAGCAGACCTCCGGGACAGGGTAATGAAAAACTGTTTTTT.

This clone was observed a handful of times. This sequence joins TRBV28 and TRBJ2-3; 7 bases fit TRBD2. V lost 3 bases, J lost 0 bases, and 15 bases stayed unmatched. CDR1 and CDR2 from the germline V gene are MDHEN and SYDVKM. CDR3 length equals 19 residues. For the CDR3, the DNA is TGTGCCAGCAGTTTTTTAGTTTCATCGGGGGGTGCTAGCACAGATACGCAGTATTTT. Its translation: CASSFLVSSGGASTDTQYF.

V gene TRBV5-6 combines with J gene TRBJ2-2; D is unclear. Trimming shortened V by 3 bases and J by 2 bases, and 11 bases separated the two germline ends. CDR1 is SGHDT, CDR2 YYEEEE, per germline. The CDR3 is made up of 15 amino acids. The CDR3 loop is CASSSDSLNTGELFF. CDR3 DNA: TGTGCCAGCAGCTCAGACTCACTTAACACCGGGGAGCTGTTTTTT.

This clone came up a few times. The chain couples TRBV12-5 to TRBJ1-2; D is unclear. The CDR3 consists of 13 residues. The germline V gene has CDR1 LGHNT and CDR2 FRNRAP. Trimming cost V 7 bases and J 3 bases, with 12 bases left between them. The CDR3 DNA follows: TGTGCTAGTGATGAGGGATATCACTATGGCTACACCTTC. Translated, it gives CASDEGYHYGYTF.

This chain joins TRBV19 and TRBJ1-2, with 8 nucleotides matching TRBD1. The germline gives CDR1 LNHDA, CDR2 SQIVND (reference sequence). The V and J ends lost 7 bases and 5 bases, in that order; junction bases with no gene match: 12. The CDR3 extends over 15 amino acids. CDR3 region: CASTVQRQGSYGYTF. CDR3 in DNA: TGTGCCAGTACGGTACAGCGACAGGGGAGTTATGGCTACACCTTC.

CDR3 loop: CASSYSTSLGYEQYF. CDR3 sequence (DNA): TGTGCCAGCAGTTACTCGACTAGTTTGGGCTACGAGCAGTACTTC. The chain links TRBV6-5 to TRBJ2-7; maybe TRBD2 (6 bases). V shed 0 bases and J shed 3 bases, with 12 bases lying between them. This CDR3 is 15 amino acids long. The germline V gene encodes CDR1 MNHEY and CDR2 SVGAGI.

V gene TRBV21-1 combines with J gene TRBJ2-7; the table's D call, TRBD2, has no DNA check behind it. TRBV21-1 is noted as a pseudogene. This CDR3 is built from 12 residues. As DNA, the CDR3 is TGTGCCAGTACATTCCGGGACTACGAGCAGTACTTC. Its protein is CASTFRDYEQYF.

The CDR3 sequence: CASSYGGTGNYGYTF. The DNA of the CDR3 is TGTGCCAGCAGTTACGGGGGGACAGGGAACTATGGCTACACCTTC. The chain has TRBV6-6 and TRBJ1-2; 9 bases match TRBD1. Germline-derived CDR1 and CDR2 are MNHNY and SVGAGI (reference sequence). This CDR3 has 15 residues. The V segment lost 2 bases and the J segment 2 bases; nucleotides outside the gene matches: 3.

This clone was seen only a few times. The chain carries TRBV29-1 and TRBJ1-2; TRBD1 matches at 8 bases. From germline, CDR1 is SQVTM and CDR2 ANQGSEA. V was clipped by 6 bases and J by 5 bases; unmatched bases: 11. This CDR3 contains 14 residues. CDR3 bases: TGCAGCGTAAAGTTAGGACAGGGAACATATGGCTACACCTTC. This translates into CSVKLGQGTYGYTF.

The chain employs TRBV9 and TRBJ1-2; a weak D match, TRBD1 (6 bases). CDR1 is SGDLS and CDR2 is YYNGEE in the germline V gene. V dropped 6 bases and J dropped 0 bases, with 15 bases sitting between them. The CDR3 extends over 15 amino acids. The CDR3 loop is CASTLGQIANYGYTF. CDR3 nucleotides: TGTGCCAGCACCCTAGGACAGATCGCTAACTATGGCTACACCTTC.

CDR3 bases: TGTGCCAGCAGTTACTCGAGGCGGGATGGGCCCCACGAGCAGTACTTC. Protein: CASSYSRRDGPHEQYF. The genes are TRBV6-6 and TRBJ2-7, with D possibly TRBD2 on 6 matching bases. Germline loops: CDR1 MNHNY, CDR2 SVGAGI (reference sequence). The CDR3 totals 16 residues. With 0 bases removed from V and 5 bases from J, the gap between germline ends came to 17 bases.

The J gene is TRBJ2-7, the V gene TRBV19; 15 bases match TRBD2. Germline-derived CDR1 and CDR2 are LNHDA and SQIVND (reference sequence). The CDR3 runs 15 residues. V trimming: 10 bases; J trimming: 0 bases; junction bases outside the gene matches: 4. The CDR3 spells CATGTSGGFSYEQYF. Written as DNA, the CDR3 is TGTGCCACGGGGACTAGCGGGGGGTTCTCCTACGAGCAGTACTTC.

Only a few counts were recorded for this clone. The CDR3 DNA follows: TGTGCCAGCAGTTCCCACTCCCAGCCCCAGCATTTT. It encodes CASSSHSQPQHF. V usage is TRBV12-3 or TRBV12-4 and J usage is TRBJ1-5; the D is unclear. Trimming removed 4 bases at V and 7 bases at J, with 8 bases between. This CDR3 is 12 amino acids long.

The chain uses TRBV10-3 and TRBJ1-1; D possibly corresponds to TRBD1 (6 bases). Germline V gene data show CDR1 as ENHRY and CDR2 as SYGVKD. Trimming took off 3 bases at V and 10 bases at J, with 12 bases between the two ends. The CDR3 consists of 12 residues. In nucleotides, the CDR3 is TGTGCCATCAGTGAAGTGGGGGGGCGAGCTTTCTTT. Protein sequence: CAISEVGGRAFF.

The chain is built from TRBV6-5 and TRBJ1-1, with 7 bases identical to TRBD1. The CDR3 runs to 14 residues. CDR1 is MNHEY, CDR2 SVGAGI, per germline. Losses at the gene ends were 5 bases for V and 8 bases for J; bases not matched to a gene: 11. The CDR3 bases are TGTGCCAGCAGTCAAATGGTCCGGGACAGCGAAGCTTTCTTT. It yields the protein CASSQMVRDSEAFF.

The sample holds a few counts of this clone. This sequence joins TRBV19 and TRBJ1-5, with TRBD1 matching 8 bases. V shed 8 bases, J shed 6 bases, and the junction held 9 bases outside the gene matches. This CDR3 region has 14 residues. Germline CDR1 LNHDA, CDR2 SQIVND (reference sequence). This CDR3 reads CASVDRGASQPQHF. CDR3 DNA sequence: TGTGCCAGTGTTGACAGGGGCGCCTCTCAGCCCCAGCATTTT.

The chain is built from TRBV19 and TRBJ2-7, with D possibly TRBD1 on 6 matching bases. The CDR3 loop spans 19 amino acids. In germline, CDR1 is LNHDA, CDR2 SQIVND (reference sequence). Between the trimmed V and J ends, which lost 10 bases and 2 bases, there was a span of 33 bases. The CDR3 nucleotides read TGTGCCACCGCCTTAGGAAGGGACAAGGAAAATAGGATGACCTACGAGCAGTACTTC. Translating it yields CATALGRDKENRMTYEQYF. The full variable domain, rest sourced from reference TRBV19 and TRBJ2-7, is DGGITQSPKYLFRKEGQNVTLSCEQNLNHDAMYWYRQDPGQGLRLIYYSQIVNDFQKGDIAEGYSVSREKKESFPLTVTSAQKNPTAFYLCATALGRDKENRMTYEQYFGPGTRLTVT.

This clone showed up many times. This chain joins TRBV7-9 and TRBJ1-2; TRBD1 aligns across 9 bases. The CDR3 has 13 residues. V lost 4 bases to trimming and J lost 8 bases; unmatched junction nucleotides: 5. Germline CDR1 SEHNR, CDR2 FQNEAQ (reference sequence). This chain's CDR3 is CASSSVDRGGYTF. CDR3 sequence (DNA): TGTGCCAGCAGCTCGGTGGACAGGGGAGGCTACACCTTC. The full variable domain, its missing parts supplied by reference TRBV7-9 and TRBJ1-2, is DTGVSQNPRHKITKRGQNVTFRCDPISEHNRLYWYRQTLGQGPEFLTYFQNEAQLEKSRLLSDRFSAERPKGSFSTLEIQRTEQGDSAMYLCASSSVDRGGYTFGSGTRLTVV.

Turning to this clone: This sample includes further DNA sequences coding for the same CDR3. The CDR3 DNA reads as TGTGCCAGTAGTATAATTAGCTCCAATCAGCCCCAGCATTTT. This codes for CASSIISSNQPQHF. The chain carries TRBV19 and TRBJ1-5; D remains unclear. V was trimmed by 2 bases and J by 3 bases, leaving 8 bases between them. The CDR3 runs 14 residues. From germline, CDR1 is LNHDA and CDR2 SQIVND (reference sequence).

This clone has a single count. The CDR3 nucleotides read TGTGCCAGCAGAATGGGGGGGTTTTACGAGCAGTACTTC. Translated, it gives CASRMGGFYEQYF. The genes are TRBV2 and TRBJ2-7; TRBD2 aligns across 7 bases. V trimming: 6 bases; J trimming: 4 bases; junction bases outside the gene matches: 6. Germline V gene data show CDR1 as SNHLY and CDR2 as FYNNEI. The CDR3 extends over 13 amino acids.

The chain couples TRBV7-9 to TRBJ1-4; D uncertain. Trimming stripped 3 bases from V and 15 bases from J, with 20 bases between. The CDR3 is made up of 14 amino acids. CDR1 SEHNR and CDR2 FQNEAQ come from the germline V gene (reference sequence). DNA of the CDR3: TGTGCCAGCAGCTTGGACTGGGCCTCTAATGTAATGTTTTTT. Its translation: CASSLDWASNVMFF.

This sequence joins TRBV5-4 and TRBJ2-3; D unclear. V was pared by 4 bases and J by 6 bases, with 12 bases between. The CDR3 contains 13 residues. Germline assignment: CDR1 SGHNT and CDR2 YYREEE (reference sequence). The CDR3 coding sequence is TGTGCCAGCAGCGTAGAGAATGCGGATACGCAGTATTTT. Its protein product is CASSVENADTQYF.

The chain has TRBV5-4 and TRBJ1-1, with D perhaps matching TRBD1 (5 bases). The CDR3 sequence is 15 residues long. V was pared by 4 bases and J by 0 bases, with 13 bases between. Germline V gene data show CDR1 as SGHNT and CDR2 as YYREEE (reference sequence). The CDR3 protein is CASSPHGALNTEAFF. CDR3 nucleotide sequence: TGTGCCAGCAGCCCCCATGGGGCTTTGAACACTGAAGCTTTCTTT.

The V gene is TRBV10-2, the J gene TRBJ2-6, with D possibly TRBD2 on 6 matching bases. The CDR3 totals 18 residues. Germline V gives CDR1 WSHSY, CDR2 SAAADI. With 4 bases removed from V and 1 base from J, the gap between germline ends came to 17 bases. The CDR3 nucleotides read TGCGCCAGCAGTGTAATTCCTGGAGGGTCGTCTGGGGCCAACGTCCTGACTTTC. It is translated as CASSVIPGGSSGANVLTF.